This T cell receptor beta chain was sequenced during a study of shared clonotypes between healthy human individuals. It was across several immunoSEQ plates that each subset's genomic DNA was evenly split. Sequencing was performed with immunoSEQ multiplex PCR; in TCRdb, only in-frame clones are kept and a portion is missing. This sample has approximately 600,000 clones, with roughly 95% found just once. Naive CD8 cells, CD45RO-negative and positively selected for CCR7, excluded terminally differentiated effector memory CD45RA+ cells. Germline lookup yields CDR1 SGHRS and CDR2 YFSETQ. Trimming removed 4 bases at V and 4 bases at J, with 12 bases between. This CDR3 has 13 residues.

Input material: naive CD8+ T cells sorted from blood. The TCR sequence derives from a woman in her twenties or thirties in good health. V is TRBV5-1 and J is TRBJ2-7, with D perhaps being TRBD1 or TRBD2 (5 bases each). CDR3 protein: CASSGQGRYEQYF. The CDR3 DNA sequence: TGCGCCAGCAGCGGCCAGGGACGATACGAGCAGTACTTC.